This T cell receptor beta chain derives from a study of blood T cell repertoires in COVID-19. Clones were read by immunoSEQ multiplex PCR, and TCRdb kept only the in-frame ones, dropping some. The profile covers about 440,000 clones, with 85% to 90% appearing a single time and over 4% taken by the ten largest. Input material: peripheral blood. The TCR sequence derives from a woman aged 25 to 39 with acute or convalescent COVID-19.

CDR3 region: CASSPHGGAQFF. The CDR3 nucleotides are TGTGCCAGCAGCCCCCACGGGGGAGCGCAGTTCTTC. V gene TRBV7-2 combines with J gene TRBJ2-1; weak D call: TRBD2 (6 bases). The V and J ends lost 5 bases and 12 bases respectively, with 14 bases between them. The CDR3 is 12 residues long. CDR1 and CDR2 from the germline V gene are SGHTA and FQGNSA.